A selection of T cell receptor beta chains follows, all from one sample in a study of T cells in Graves' hyperthyroidism and ophthalmopathy. TCRdb re-analysed the multiplex PCR reads in MiXCR, keeping a single row per CDR3 protein. This table has some 460,000 distinct CDR3 sequences, less than 20% appearing once. The sample comprised blood. The receptors shown here come from a young woman with Graves' hyperthyroidism. Both conserved end residues are part of each CDR3. The D gene is left open where the match is weak. Clone size, where shown, is once, few, many, or a class for clones that have expanded.

V,D,size,J,CDR3
TRBV9,.,few,TRBJ1-3,CASSVTGSPGNTIYF
TRBV27,.,.,TRBJ2-3,CASTSGNTDTQYF
TRBV11-2,.,many,TRBJ2-1,CASSPAGTSLVDEQFF
TRBV14,TRBD2,few,TRBJ2-1,CASSQGAGPHNEQFF
TRBV7-9,.,many,TRBJ1-5,CASKQGDQPQHF
TRBV6-5,.,.,TRBJ2-7,CASSYSPGGVSYEQYF
TRBV19,.,few,TRBJ2-6,CASSITGPRSGANVLTF
TRBV3-1,TRBD2,few,TRBJ2-7,CASSMGLAGSYEQYF
TRBV7-7,.,once,TRBJ2-5,CASSLVRVGETQYF
TRBV12-3/TRBV12-4,.,many,TRBJ2-1,CASSFRGGPTGEQFF